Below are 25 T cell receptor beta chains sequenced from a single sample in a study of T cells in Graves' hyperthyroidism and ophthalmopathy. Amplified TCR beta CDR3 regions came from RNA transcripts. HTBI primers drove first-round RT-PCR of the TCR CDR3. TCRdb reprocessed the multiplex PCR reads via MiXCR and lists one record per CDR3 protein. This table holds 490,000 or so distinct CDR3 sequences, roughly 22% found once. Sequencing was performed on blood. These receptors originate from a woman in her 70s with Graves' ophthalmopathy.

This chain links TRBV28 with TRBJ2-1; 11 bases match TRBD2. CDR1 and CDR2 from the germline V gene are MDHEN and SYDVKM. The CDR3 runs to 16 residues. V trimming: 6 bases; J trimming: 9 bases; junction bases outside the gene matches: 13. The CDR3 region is CASSPGPGLAGGEQFF. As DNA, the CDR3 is TGTGCCAGCAGCCCAGGCCCTGGGCTAGCGGGAGGTGAGCAGTTCTTC.

DNA of the CDR3: TGTGCCACCAGTGACGGCCGATCTGCTGGCTACACCTTC. Its translation is CATSDGRSAGYTF. The V gene is TRBV24-1, the J gene TRBJ1-2; no clear D. Germline V lookup: CDR1 KGHDR, CDR2 SFDVKD. The germline V and J ends were trimmed by 4 bases and 7 bases, with 12 bases remaining between them. This CDR3 contains 13 residues.

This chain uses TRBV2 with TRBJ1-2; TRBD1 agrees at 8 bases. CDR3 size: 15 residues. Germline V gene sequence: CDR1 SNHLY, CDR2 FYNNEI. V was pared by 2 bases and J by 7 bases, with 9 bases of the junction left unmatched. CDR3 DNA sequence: TGTGCCAGCAGTGAAATGGGCAGGGGGCGAGGTGGCTACACCTTC. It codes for CASSEMGRGRGGYTF.

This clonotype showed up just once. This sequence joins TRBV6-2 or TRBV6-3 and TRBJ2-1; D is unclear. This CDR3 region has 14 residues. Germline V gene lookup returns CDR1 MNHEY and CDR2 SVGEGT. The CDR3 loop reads CAIQDLSSYNEQFF. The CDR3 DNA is TGTGCAATTCAGGACCTCAGCTCCTACAATGAGCAGTTCTTC.

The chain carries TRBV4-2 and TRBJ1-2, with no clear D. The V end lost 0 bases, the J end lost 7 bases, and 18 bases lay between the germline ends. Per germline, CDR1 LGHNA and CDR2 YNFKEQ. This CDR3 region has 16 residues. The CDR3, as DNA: TGTGCCAGCAGCCAAGATCATCCGAGGGTGGTTGCTGGCTACACCTTC. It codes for CASSQDHPRVVAGYTF.

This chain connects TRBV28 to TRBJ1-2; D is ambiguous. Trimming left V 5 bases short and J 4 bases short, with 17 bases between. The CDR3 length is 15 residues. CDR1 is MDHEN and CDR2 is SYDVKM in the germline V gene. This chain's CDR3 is CASSPYLQRIYGYTF. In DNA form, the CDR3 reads TGTGCCAGCAGTCCCTACCTACAGAGGATCTATGGCTACACCTTC.

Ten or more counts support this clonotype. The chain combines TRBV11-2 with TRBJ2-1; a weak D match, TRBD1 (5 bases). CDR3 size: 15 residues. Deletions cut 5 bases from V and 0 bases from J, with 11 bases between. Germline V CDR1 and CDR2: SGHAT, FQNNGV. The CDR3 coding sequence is TGTGCCAGCAGCCTTAGGACACACTCCTACAATGAGCAGTTCTTC. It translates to CASSLRTHSYNEQFF. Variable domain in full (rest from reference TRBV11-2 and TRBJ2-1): EAGVAQSPRYKIIEKRQSVAFWCNPISGHATLYWYQQILGQGPKLLIQFQNNGVVDDSQLPKDRFSAERLKGVDSTLKIQPAKLEDSAVYLCASSLRTHSYNEQFFGPGTRLTVL.

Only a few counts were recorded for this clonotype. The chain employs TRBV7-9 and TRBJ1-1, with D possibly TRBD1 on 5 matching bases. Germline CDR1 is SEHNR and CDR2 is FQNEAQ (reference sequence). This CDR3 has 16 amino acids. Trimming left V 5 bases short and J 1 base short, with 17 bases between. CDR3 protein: CASSPQGGQKNTEAFF. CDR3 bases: TGTGCCAGCAGCCCCCAAGGAGGACAAAAGAACACTGAAGCTTTCTTT.

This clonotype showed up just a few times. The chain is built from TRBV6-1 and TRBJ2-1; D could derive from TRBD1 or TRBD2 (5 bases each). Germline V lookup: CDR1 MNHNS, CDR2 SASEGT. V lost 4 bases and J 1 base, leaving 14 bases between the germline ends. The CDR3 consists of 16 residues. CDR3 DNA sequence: TGTGCCAGCAGTGCTTCATGGGACCCGTCCTACAATGAGCAGTTCTTC. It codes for CASSASWDPSYNEQFF.

CDR3 in amino acids: CASRGVAGAHEQYF. CDR3 nucleotides: TGTGCCAGCAGGGGGGTAGCGGGAGCTCACGAGCAGTACTTC. The chain joins TRBV6-1 to TRBJ2-7; TRBD2 matches 9 bases. CDR3 length: 14 amino acids. V lost 6 bases and J lost 5; bases outside the gene matches: 8. Germline lookup yields CDR1 MNHNS and CDR2 SASEGT.

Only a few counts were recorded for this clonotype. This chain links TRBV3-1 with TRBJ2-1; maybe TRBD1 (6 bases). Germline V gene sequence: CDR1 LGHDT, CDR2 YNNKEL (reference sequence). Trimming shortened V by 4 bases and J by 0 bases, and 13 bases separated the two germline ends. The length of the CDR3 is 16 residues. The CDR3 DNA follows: TGTGCCAGCAGCCCACAAGTAGGGGGCTCCTACAATGAGCAGTTCTTC. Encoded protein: CASSPQVGGSYNEQFF.

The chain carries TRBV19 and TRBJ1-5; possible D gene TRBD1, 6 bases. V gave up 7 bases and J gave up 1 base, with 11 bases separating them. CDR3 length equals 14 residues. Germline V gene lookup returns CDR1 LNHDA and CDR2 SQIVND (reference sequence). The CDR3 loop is CASKRDTSNQPQHF. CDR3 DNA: TGTGCCAGTAAAAGGGACACAAGCAATCAGCCCCAGCATTTT. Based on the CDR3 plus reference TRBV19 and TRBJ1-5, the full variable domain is DGGITQSPKYLFRKEGQNVTLSCEQNLNHDAMYWYRQDPGQGLRLIYYSQIVNDFQKGDIAEGYSVSREKKESFPLTVTSAQKNPTAFYLCASKRDTSNQPQHFGDGTRLSIL.

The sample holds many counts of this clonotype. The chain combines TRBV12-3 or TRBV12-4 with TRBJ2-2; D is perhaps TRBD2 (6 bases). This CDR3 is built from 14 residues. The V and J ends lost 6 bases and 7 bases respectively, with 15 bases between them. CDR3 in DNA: TGTGCCAGCAGCTTATCACACGGGGGCGGGGAGCTGTTTTTT. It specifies CASSLSHGGGELFF.

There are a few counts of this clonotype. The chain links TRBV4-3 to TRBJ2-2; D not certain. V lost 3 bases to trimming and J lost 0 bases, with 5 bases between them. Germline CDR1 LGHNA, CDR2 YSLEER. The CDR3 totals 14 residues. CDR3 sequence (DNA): TGCGCCAGCAGCCAGTCTTCGAACACCGGGGAGCTGTTTTTT. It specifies CASSQSSNTGELFF.

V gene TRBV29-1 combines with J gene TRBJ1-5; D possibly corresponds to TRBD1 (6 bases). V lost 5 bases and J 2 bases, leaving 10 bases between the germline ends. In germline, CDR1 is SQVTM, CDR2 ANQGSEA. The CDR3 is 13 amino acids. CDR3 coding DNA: TGCAGCGTTAAACAGGGCGGCAATCAGCCCCAGCATTTT. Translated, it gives CSVKQGGNQPQHF.

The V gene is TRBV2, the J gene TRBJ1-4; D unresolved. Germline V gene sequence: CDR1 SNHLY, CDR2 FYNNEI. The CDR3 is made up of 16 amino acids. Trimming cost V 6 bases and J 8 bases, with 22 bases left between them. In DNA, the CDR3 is TGTGCCAGCAGACTCGAGTTGGTAGGGAGCGGAGAAAAACTGTTTTTT. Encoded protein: CASRLELVGSGEKLFF.

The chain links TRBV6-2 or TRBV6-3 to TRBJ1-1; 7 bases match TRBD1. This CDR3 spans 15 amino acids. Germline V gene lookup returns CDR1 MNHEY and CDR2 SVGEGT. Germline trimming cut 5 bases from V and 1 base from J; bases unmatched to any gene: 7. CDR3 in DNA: TGTGCCAGCAGTACCCTCAGGGGGAAGAACACTGAAGCTTTCTTT. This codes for CASSTLRGKNTEAFF.

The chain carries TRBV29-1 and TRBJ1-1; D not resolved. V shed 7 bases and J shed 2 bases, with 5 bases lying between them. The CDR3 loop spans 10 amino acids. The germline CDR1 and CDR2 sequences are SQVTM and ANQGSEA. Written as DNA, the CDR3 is TGCAGCGCCATTAACACTGAAGCTTTCTTT. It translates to CSAINTEAFF.

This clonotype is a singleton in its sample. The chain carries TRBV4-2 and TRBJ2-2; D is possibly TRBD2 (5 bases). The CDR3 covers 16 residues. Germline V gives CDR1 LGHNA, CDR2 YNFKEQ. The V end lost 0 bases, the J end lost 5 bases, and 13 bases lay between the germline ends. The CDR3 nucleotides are TGTGCCAGCAGCCAAGACCTAGCCAGGACGACCGGGGAGCTGTTTTTT. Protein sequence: CASSQDLARTTGELFF.

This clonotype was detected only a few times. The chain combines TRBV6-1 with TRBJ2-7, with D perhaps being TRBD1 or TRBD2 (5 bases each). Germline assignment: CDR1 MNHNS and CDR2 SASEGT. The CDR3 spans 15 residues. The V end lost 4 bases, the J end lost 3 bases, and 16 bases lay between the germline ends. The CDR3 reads CASSVGVGVNYEQYF. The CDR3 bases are TGTGCCAGCAGTGTGGGGGTCGGCGTGAACTACGAGCAGTACTTC.

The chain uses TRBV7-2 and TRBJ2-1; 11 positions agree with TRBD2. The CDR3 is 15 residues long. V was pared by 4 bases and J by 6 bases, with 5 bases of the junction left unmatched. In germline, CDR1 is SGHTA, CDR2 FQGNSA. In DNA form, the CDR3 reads TGTGCCAGCAGCTCGACTAGCGGGAAGACCAATGAGCAGTTCTTC. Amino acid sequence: CASSSTSGKTNEQFF.

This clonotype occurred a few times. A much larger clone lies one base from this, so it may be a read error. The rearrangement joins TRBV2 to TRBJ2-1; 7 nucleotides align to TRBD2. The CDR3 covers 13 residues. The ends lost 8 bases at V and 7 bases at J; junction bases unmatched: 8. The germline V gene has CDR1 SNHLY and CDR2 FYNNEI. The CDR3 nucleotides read TGTGCCAGCGGGGGGACTAACGGAAATGAGCAGTTCTTC. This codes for CASGGTNGNEQFF.

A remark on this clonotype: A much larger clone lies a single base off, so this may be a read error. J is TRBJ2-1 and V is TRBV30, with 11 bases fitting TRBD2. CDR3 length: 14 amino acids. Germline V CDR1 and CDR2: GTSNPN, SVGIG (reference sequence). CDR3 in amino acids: CAWASGRSYTEQFF. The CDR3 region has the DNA TGTGCCTGGGCTAGCGGGAGGTCCTACACTGAGCAGTTCTTC.

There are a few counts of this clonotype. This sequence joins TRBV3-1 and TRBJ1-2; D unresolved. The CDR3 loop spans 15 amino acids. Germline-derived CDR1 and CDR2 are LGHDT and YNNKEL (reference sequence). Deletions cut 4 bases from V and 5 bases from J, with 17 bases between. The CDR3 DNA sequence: TGTGCCAGCAGCCCGACCCCTGGAGCGTTATATGGCTACACCTTC. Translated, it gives CASSPTPGALYGYTF.

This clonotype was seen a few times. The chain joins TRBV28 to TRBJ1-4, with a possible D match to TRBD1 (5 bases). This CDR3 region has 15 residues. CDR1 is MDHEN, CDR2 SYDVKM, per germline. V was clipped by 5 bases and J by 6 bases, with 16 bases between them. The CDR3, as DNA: TGTGCCAGCAGTCGAACTGGGGCGGTTTATGAAAAACTGTTTTTT. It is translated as CASSRTGAVYEKLFF. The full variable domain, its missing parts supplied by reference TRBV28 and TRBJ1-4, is DVKVTQSSRYLVKRTGEKVFLECVQDMDHENMFWYRQDPGLGLRLIYFSYDVKMKEKGDIPEGYSVSREKKERFSLILESASTNQTSMYLCASSRTGAVYEKLFFGSGTQLSVL.